One and the same sample provided the 14 T cell receptor beta chains below, sequenced in a study of T cell clusters in autoimmune cytopenias. TRB was amplified by touch-down multiplex PCR, primer pools A and B combined. No DNA is given; TCRdb re-called the multiplex PCR reads and lists each CDR3 protein once. This table lists a few thousand distinct CDR3 sequences. TRB amplification used approximately 250 ng of peripheral blood genomic DNA. These records were also assigned to another study, of T cell repertoires in aging, cancer and after chemotherapy.

Sequencing was performed on peripheral blood. Source of these receptors: a human donor in good health.

Measured by frequency, this clonotype is medium-sized (0.01 to 0.1%). This chain joins TRBV5-4 and TRBJ2-1; TCRdb picks TRBD1, but there is no DNA to check that call. Germline CDR1 is SGHNT and CDR2 is YYREEE (reference sequence). The CDR3 consists of 16 residues. This CDR3 reads CASSLEGGSGYNEQFF.

This clonotype shows up as medium-sized by frequency. The V call is TRBV27, the J call TRBJ2-6; TCRdb picks TRBD1, but there is no DNA to check that call. CDR1 MNHEY and CDR2 SMNVEV come from the germline V gene (reference sequence). CDR3 length: 19 amino acids. CDR3 loop: CASSLLRGRGVAGANVLTF.

This clonotype is identified as medium-sized from frequency. V is TRBV7-9 and J is TRBJ2-7; TCRdb outputs TRBD2, but without DNA this stays unchecked. The V gene's germline CDR1 is SEHNR and CDR2 FQNEAQ (reference sequence). The CDR3 length is 14 residues. The CDR3 here is CASSPRRETYEQYF.

Measured by frequency, this clonotype is medium-sized. V and J are TRBV6-5 and TRBJ2-7; the TCRdb call, TRBD1, lacks DNA for checking. The CDR3 sequence is 15 residues long. Germline values: CDR1 MNHEY, CDR2 SVGAGI. CDR3 in amino acids: CASSYSWGALDEQYF.

CDR3 residues: CATQAQGGQPQHF. The chain couples TRBV24-1 to TRBJ1-5; the D gene TCRdb calls, TRBD1, cannot be checked with no DNA. Germline V lookup: CDR1 KGHDR, CDR2 SFDVKD. The CDR3 is made up of 13 amino acids.

This clonotype ranks as medium-sized (0.01 to 0.1%) in terms of frequency. The chain combines TRBV12-3 or TRBV12-4 with TRBJ2-3; TCRdb names TRBD2, which stays unverified in the absence of DNA. This CDR3 contains 15 residues. The CDR3 spells CASSSRTSRADTQYF.

V gene TRBV7-9 combines with J gene TRBJ2-2. Germline loops: CDR1 SEHNR, CDR2 FQNEAQ (reference sequence). This CDR3 has 12 residues. CDR3 sequence reads: CASSFSTGELFF.

This clonotype is medium-sized by frequency. V usage is TRBV19 and J usage is TRBJ2-2; TCRdb names TRBD1, which stays unverified in the absence of DNA. Germline-derived CDR1 and CDR2 are LNHDA and SQIVND (reference sequence). The CDR3 consists of 14 residues. The CDR3: CASSIPYRGRELFF. Variable domain in full (rest from reference TRBV19 and TRBJ2-2): DGGITQSPKYLFRKEGQNVTLSCEQNLNHDAMYWYRQDPGQGLRLIYYSQIVNDFQKGDIAEGYSVSREKKESFPLTVTSAQKNPTAFYLCASSIPYRGRELFFGEGSRLTVL.

The gene calls are TRBV10-3 and TRBJ2-1; TCRdb returns TRBD2, unconfirmable since there is no DNA. The CDR3 is 15 amino acids. Germline CDR1 ENHRY, CDR2 SYGVKD. This CDR3 is CAISRGAPAYNEQFF.

This clonotype is classed as large by frequency. The V and J genes are TRBV29-1 and TRBJ2-2; TCRdb's assignment of TRBD1 cannot be checked, as there is no DNA. The CDR3 covers 13 residues. Germline lookup yields CDR1 SQVTM and CDR2 ANQGSEA. The CDR3 here is CSDRDANTGELFF.

The chain combines TRBV27 with TRBJ1-1. Looked up from germline, CDR1 is MNHEY and CDR2 is SMNVEV (reference sequence). CDR3 length: 11 residues. CDR3 sequence reads: CATKWGTEAFF.

This sequence joins TRBV24-1 and TRBJ2-7. Per the germline V gene, CDR1 is KGHDR and CDR2 is SFDVKD. The CDR3 contains 13 residues. CDR3 in amino acids: CATSAVGYHEQYF.

V usage is TRBV15 and J usage is TRBJ1-1; TCRdb picks TRBD1, but there is no DNA to check that call. The CDR3 is 15 residues long. Looked up from germline, CDR1 is LNHNV and CDR2 is YYDKDF (reference sequence). The CDR3 sequence: CATSRDLTGGARTFF.

Judged by frequency, this clonotype is medium-sized. V gene TRBV5-6 combines with J gene TRBJ1-2. The CDR3 runs to 14 residues. Germline CDR1 and CDR2: SGHDT and YYEEEE. CDR3: CASSSDRTYYGYTF.